These 30 T cell receptor beta chains share one sample of origin, sequenced in a study of tumor and adjacent non-tumor tissue in lung cancer. The library came from three nested PCR rounds adapted from ARM-PCR protocols. TCRdb analysed the multiplex PCR reads with MiXCR anew, one entry per CDR3 protein. The table shows about 85,000 distinct CDR3 sequences, with roughly three fifths occurring only once. The template was RNA from unsorted bulk tissue. Sequencing was carried out using lung tumor tissue. The receptors shown here come from a man aged 70-80 years with non-small cell lung cancer.

Worth noting for this clonotype: This may come from a read error, since a much larger clone is one base off. V usage is TRBV7-8 and J usage is TRBJ2-2; 8 nucleotides match TRBD2. The length of the CDR3 is 17 residues. V lost 3 bases and J lost 4; bases outside the gene matches: 10. Germline V gene lookup returns CDR1 SGHVS and CDR2 FQNEAQ. The CDR3 sequence is CASSLASTGGRTGELFF. Written as DNA, the CDR3 is TGTGCCAGCAGCTTGGCTTCAACGGGGGGGCGCACCGGGGAGCTGTTTTTT.

The chain joins TRBV28 to TRBJ2-7, with a possible D match to TRBD1 (6 bases). Trimming cost V 4 bases and J 5 bases, with 18 bases left between them. Germline CDR1 reads MDHEN; CDR2 reads SYDVKM. The length of the CDR3 is 15 residues. The CDR3 here is CASSSDSPLRNEQYF. The CDR3 nucleotides are TGTGCCAGCAGTTCGGACAGCCCCCTTCGGAACGAGCAGTACTTC.

This clonotype was seen many times. The chain links TRBV2 to TRBJ1-3, with 8 bases fitting TRBD1. The CDR3 is 15 residues long. The ends lost 3 bases at V and 2 bases at J; junction bases unmatched: 3. CDR1 and CDR2 (germline): SNHLY, FYNNEI. This chain's CDR3 is CASSEETGAGNTIYF. The CDR3 nucleotides read TGTGCCAGCAGTGAGGAGACAGGGGCTGGAAACACCATATATTTT.

The rearrangement joins TRBV11-2 to TRBJ2-7; D tentatively reads TRBD1 or TRBD2 (5 bases each). The CDR3 is made up of 11 amino acids. CDR1 is SGHAT, CDR2 FQNNGV, per germline. The CDR3 is CISSFGAEQYF. In nucleotides, the CDR3 is TGTATCAGCAGCTTCGGGGCCGAGCAGTACTTC.

At least ten counts were recorded for this clonotype. The chain is built from TRBV19 and TRBJ2-7; tentative D call: TRBD1 (5 bases). CDR1 is LNHDA and CDR2 is SQIVND in the germline V gene (reference sequence). The CDR3 has 15 amino acids. V was trimmed by 6 bases and J by 4 bases, leaving 19 bases between them. The CDR3 DNA sequence: TGTGCCAGTAGCATTACCCATGCCAGGGAATACGAGCAGTACTTC. Encoded protein: CASSITHAREYEQYF.

A note on this clonotype: At one end, the junction sequence differs from germline, possibly due to a read error. The chain has TRBV7-9 and TRBJ2-1; D call uncertain. The length of the CDR3 is 16 residues. From germline, CDR1 is SEHNR and CDR2 FQNEAQ (reference sequence). This CDR3 is CASSLARVGSYNEQFF. CDR3 bases: TGTGCCAGCAGCTTAGCTCGGGTGGGCTCCTATAATGAGCAGTTCTTC.

This clonotype was picked up a small number of times. One end of the junction fails to match germline, which may point to a read error. The chain employs TRBV11-2 and TRBJ2-5; no reliable D call. CDR1 SGHAT and CDR2 FQNNGV come from the germline V gene. This CDR3 region has 13 residues. CDR3 residues: CASSPRMAETQYF. The CDR3 nucleotides are TGTGCCAGCAGCCCCAGGATGGCGGAGACCCAGTACTTT.

Comment on this clonotype: Here the CDR3 omits its conserved ending phenylalanine or tryptophan, so a read error is the likely source. This chain connects TRBV28 to TRBJ1-4; D gene unclear. Looked up from germline, CDR1 is MDHEN and CDR2 is SYDVKM. Trimming removed 3 bases from V and 9 bases from J, with 14 bases in between. The CDR3 loop spans 14 amino acids. CDR3: CASSFSAAGKKLFL. For the CDR3, the DNA is TGTGCCAGCAGTTTCTCCGCTGCTGGGAAAAAACTGTTTCTT.

The sample holds one count of this clonotype. This rearrangement joins TRBV11-3 to TRBJ2-1; 7 bases map to TRBD2. V lost 1 base and J lost 10; bases outside the gene matches: 10. CDR3 length equals 15 residues. CDR1 SGHNT and CDR2 YENEEA come from the germline V gene. The CDR3 bases are TGTGCCAGCAGCTTAGGGGGGGGTAAGAGGCACGAGCAGTTCTTC. Translating it yields CASSLGGGKRHEQFF.

Only a few counts were recorded for this clonotype. Since no conserved phenylalanine or tryptophan closes the CDR3, a read error is the likely cause. The chain employs TRBV29-1 and TRBJ1-1; the D gene is possibly TRBD1 (6 bases). The germline gives CDR1 SQVTM, CDR2 ANQGSEA. V dropped 4 bases and J dropped 3 bases, with 12 bases sitting between them. The CDR3 covers 13 residues. The CDR3 coding sequence is TGCAGCGTTGTAGGGAGGGGGTACACTGAAGCTTTCTCT. It codes for CSVVGRGYTEAFS.

J is TRBJ2-1 and V is TRBV12-3 or TRBV12-4, with unresolved D. The CDR3 has 12 residues. CDR3 amino acids: CVISDGYNEQFF. In DNA, the CDR3 is TGTGTCATCTCGGATGGCTACAATGAGCAGTTCTTC.

A word on this clonotype: A much larger clonotype is one base distant, so this may be a read error. The chain combines TRBV12-3 or TRBV12-4 with TRBJ1-3; D not certain. There are 13 residues in the CDR3. For the CDR3, the DNA is TGTGCCATAAGGCACAACTCTGGAAACATCATATATTTT. It is translated as CAIRHNSGNIIYF.

V and J are TRBV13 and TRBJ2-1, with 13 bases fitting TRBD2. This CDR3 has 16 amino acids. J gave up 3 bases and V 5 bases, and 4 bases lay outside the gene matches. Germline CDR1 and CDR2: PRHDT and FYEKMQ (reference sequence). As DNA, the CDR3 is TGTGCCAGCAGCGAGGGACTAGCGGGGTTCTACAATGAGCAGTTCTTC. Protein sequence: CASSEGLAGFYNEQFF. The variable domain in full, with the rest retrieved from reference TRBV13 and TRBJ2-1, is AAGVIQSPRHLIKEKRETATLKCYPIPRHDTVYWYQQGPGQDPQFLISFYEKMQSDKGSIPDRFSAQQFSDYHSELNMSSLELGDSALYFCASSEGLAGFYNEQFFGPGTRLTVL.

This clonotype was seen ten or more times. The junction differs from germline at one of its ends, possibly a read error. The chain has TRBV7-9 and TRBJ2-1, with 9 bases that match TRBD1. The CDR3 spans 12 residues. Germline CDR1 reads SEHNR; CDR2 reads FQNEAQ (reference sequence). DNA for the CDR3: TGTGCCAGCGGCTTGCGGACAGGGGACAAGTTCTTC. This codes for CASGLRTGDKFF.

This chain links TRBV25-1 with TRBJ1-2, with D possibly matching TRBD1 (5 bases). The CDR3 is 13 residues long. Germline CDR1 and CDR2: MGHDK and SYGVNS. The CDR3 DNA sequence: TGTGTTAGCAGTGAATGGGGGGACTATGGCTACACCTTC. Its translation: CVSSEWGDYGYTF.

This clonotype was counted between two and nine times. This may come from a read error, since a much larger clone is one base off. This chain links TRBV12-3 or TRBV12-4 with TRBJ1-2, with unresolved D. The CDR3 has 12 amino acids. The CDR3 is CVSSKPEYGYTF. The CDR3 coding sequence is TGTGTCAGCAGCAAACCCGAATATGGCTACACCTTC.

As concerns this clonotype: A much larger clonotype is one base distant, so this may be a read error. The CDR3 loop is CANSQAGQTGPQHF. The CDR3 nucleotides are TGCGCCAACAGCCAAGCGGGACAGACGGGGCCCCAGCATTTT. V is TRBV4-1 and J is TRBJ1-5, with 7 bases identical to TRBD1. The CDR3 length is 14 residues. CDR1 and CDR2 (germline): MGHRA, YSYEKL.

Of note for this clonotype: A much bigger clone sits one base away, suggesting this may be a read error. This chain uses TRBV5-6 with TRBJ1-1; D not certain. The CDR3 runs to 15 residues. Germline CDR1 reads SGHDT; CDR2 reads YYEEEE. The chain's CDR3 is CASSLQRTLSTETFF. CDR3 DNA sequence: TGTGCCAGCAGCTTACAAAGAACTTTGAGCACTGAAACTTTCTTT. Complete variable domain (other parts from reference TRBV5-6 and TRBJ1-1): DAGVTQSPTHLIKTRGQQVTLRCSPKSGHDTVSWYQQALGQGPQFIFQYYEEEERQRGNFPDRFSGHQFPNYSSELNVNALLLGDSALYLCASSLQRTLSTETFFGQGTRLTVV.

This clonotype was observed at least ten times. V usage is TRBV10-3 and J usage is TRBJ2-3; perhaps TRBD2 as D (6 bases). Per germline, CDR1 ENHRY and CDR2 SYGVKD. The CDR3 has 13 amino acids. V was cut by 8 bases and J by 3 bases, with 12 bases left in between. The CDR3 coding sequence is TGTGCCATCGGAGGGTTCGGAACAGATACGCAGTATTTT. Its translation: CAIGGFGTDTQYF.

The sample holds a few counts of this clonotype. The chain uses TRBV20-1 and TRBJ2-1; TRBD2 aligns across 8 bases. This CDR3 spans 18 amino acids. Germline CDR1 and CDR2: DFQATT and SNEGSKA (reference sequence). J gave up 5 bases and V 0 bases, and 15 bases lay outside the gene matches. DNA of the CDR3: TGCAGTGCTAGAGACCCTGGCCTTCGCGGGAGGAAGGACAATGAGCAGTTCTTC. Translating gives CSARDPGLRGRKDNEQFF.

This clonotype turned up a few times. The chain links TRBV5-8 to TRBJ2-4, with unresolved D. V was trimmed by 5 bases and J by 4 bases, leaving 10 bases between them. The CDR3 runs to 13 residues. CDR1 is SGHTS, CDR2 YDEGEE, per germline. The CDR3: CASRHQIKNIQYF. CDR3 in DNA: TGTGCCAGCAGGCATCAGATAAAAAACATTCAGTACTTC.

A note on this clonotype: Possible read error: a much larger clone is one base away. CDR3 amino acids: CTSSYGDGTGGYEQYF. The DNA of the CDR3 is TGTACCAGCAGTTACGGGGACGGGACAGGGGGCTACGAGCAGTACTTC. This chain connects TRBV6-6 to TRBJ2-7, with 11 positions matching TRBD1. Per the germline V gene, CDR1 is MNHNY and CDR2 is SVGAGI (reference sequence). The CDR3 sequence is 16 residues long.

At least ten counts were recorded for this clonotype. This sequence joins TRBV7-9 and TRBJ1-6; weak D call: TRBD1 (6 bases). CDR1 and CDR2 from the germline V gene are SEHNR and FQNEAQ (reference sequence). With 2 bases removed from V and 10 bases from J, the gap between germline ends came to 12 bases. The length of the CDR3 is 14 residues. The CDR3 protein is CASSLTGRESPLHF. CDR3 nucleotides: TGTGCCAGCAGCTTAACAGGGAGGGAATCACCCCTCCACTTT.

As regards this clonotype: A junction end diverges from the germline sequence, so it may reflect a read error. The chain recombines TRBV12-3 or TRBV12-4 with TRBJ1-5; maybe TRBD1 (5 bases). The CDR3 consists of 13 residues. The CDR3 nucleotides read TGTGCCAGCAGTTTTAGGCAGGGAGAGCCCCATCACTTT. Translating it yields CASSFRQGEPHHF.

This clonotype was counted at least ten times. This chain uses TRBV12-3 or TRBV12-4 with TRBJ1-1; a possible D gene is TRBD1 (6 bases). This CDR3 spans 13 amino acids. V was trimmed by 7 bases and J by 4 bases, leaving 13 bases between them. CDR3 in amino acids: CASTTWGATEAFF. CDR3 DNA sequence: TGTGCCAGCACCACCTGGGGGGCCACTGAAGCTTTCTTT.

As for this clonotype: At one end, the junction sequence differs from germline, possibly due to a read error. The rearrangement joins TRBV6-2 or TRBV6-3 to TRBJ2-5; a weak D match, TRBD2 (5 bases). The CDR3 has 12 residues. The germline V gene has CDR1 MNHEY and CDR2 SVGEGT. The CDR3 coding sequence is TGTACCAGCAGTTACCTCGCGGAGGCCCAGTACTTC. It is translated as CTSSYLAEAQYF.

As to this clonotype: The junction shows a germline mismatch at one end, possibly a read error. The genes are TRBV28 and TRBJ2-4; 8 positions agree with TRBD1. CDR1 is MDHEN and CDR2 is SYDVKM in the germline V gene. CDR3 length: 13 amino acids. CDR3 in amino acids: CTSSLRQGTIQYF. For the CDR3, the DNA is TGTACCAGCAGTTTAAGACAGGGGACAATTCAGTACTTC.

This clonotype was picked up a small number of times. The V and J genes are TRBV5-1 and TRBJ2-2, with TRBD1 as a possible D gene (6 bases). The CDR3 length is 17 residues. V lost 2 bases, J lost 0 bases, and 14 bases lay in between. Germline CDR1 and CDR2: SGHRS and YFSETQ. CDR3 nucleotides: TGCGCCAGCAGCTTTCTAGGGACAACGACGAACACCGGGGAGCTGTTTTTT. Its protein product is CASSFLGTTTNTGELFF.

At least ten counts were recorded for this clonotype. The gene calls are TRBV5-5 and TRBJ2-2; D unresolved. V gave up 1 base and J gave up 0 bases, with 10 bases separating them. The CDR3 contains 16 residues. Germline CDR1 is SGHKS and CDR2 is YYEKEE (reference sequence). CDR3 sequence: CASSLRQTPNTGELFF. The CDR3 DNA follows: TGTGCCAGCAGCTTGAGGCAGACTCCGAACACCGGGGAGCTGTTTTTT. The full variable domain, with the rest looked up from reference TRBV5-5 and TRBJ2-2, is DAGVTQSPTHLIKTRGQQVTLRCSPISGHKSVSWYQQVLGQGPQFIFQYYEKEERGRGNFPDRFSARQFPNYSSELNVNALLLGDSALYLCASSLRQTPNTGELFFGEGSRLTVL.

Remarks on this clonotype: The germline gene is not matched at one end of the junction; a read error may be the cause. The chain carries TRBV4-1 and TRBJ1-2, with 10 nucleotides matching TRBD1. CDR3 size: 15 residues. The germline V gene encodes CDR1 MGHRA and CDR2 YSYEKL. The DNA for the CDR3 is TGCGCCAGCAGCCAGGGGACAGGGGAGGACTATGGCTACATCTTC. Translating it yields CASSQGTGEDYGYIF.